Listed below are T cell receptor beta chains from one sample, sequenced in a study of blood T cell repertoires in COVID-19. The repertoire was sequenced with immunoSEQ multiplex PCR; TCRdb's copy has only in-frame clones and lacks some. The data hold 180,000 or so clones, with around 78% observed a single time. What was sequenced was peripheral blood. These receptors came from a woman older than 75 with active or convalescent COVID-19. Each CDR3 is given with its conserved first and last residue. D genes are given only for firm matches. The size field is filled for only some rows; it gives once, few, many or a size class.

CDR3 DNA: TGTGCCAGCAGCCAAGATAGTGGGCAAATCGGCGAGCAGTACTTC; CDR3 protein: CASSQDSGQIGEQYF; clone size: NA; D gene: NA; V gene: TRBV4-2; J gene: TRBJ2-7; CDR3 length: 15
CDR3 DNA: TGTGCCAGCAGGCCGACTAGCGGGGGCTACGAGCAGTACTTC; CDR3 protein: CASRPTSGGYEQYF; clone size: few; D gene: TRBD2; V gene: TRBV11-2; J gene: TRBJ2-7; CDR3 length: 14
CDR3 DNA: TGTGCCAGCAGCTTAACGCTCCAGGCGGGGGGAGAAACAGATACGCAGTATTTT; CDR3 protein: CASSLTLQAGGETDTQYF; clone size: NA; D gene: TRBD2; V gene: TRBV7-3; J gene: TRBJ2-3; CDR3 length: 18
CDR3 DNA: TGTGCCAGCAGCTTGGTTCCAGGGGGCGTGCAGCCCCAGCATTTT; CDR3 protein: CASSLVPGGVQPQHF; clone size: NA; D gene: TRBD1; V gene: TRBV5-5; J gene: TRBJ1-5; CDR3 length: 15
CDR3 DNA: TGTGCCAGCAGCCCTACGACTTACAGCACAGATACGCAGTATTTT; CDR3 protein: CASSPTTYSTDTQYF; clone size: NA; D gene: NA; V gene: TRBV7-2; J gene: TRBJ2-3; CDR3 length: 15
CDR3 DNA: TGTGCCAGCAACCTAGGGGGGGCTAATGAAAAACTGTTTTTT; CDR3 protein: CASNLGGANEKLFF; clone size: NA; D gene: NA; V gene: TRBV2; J gene: TRBJ1-4; CDR3 length: 14
CDR3 DNA: TGTGCCAGTAGATCCCGGCAGGGCTTTCCCTACGAGCAGTACTTC; CDR3 protein: CASRSRQGFPYEQYF; clone size: NA; D gene: NA; V gene: TRBV19; J gene: TRBJ2-7; CDR3 length: 15
CDR3 DNA: TGTGCCAGTGTCGGGGGGGGCCCCTACAATGAGCAGTTCTTC; CDR3 protein: CASVGGGPYNEQFF; clone size: NA; D gene: TRBD2; V gene: TRBV6-6; J gene: TRBJ2-1; CDR3 length: 14
CDR3 DNA: TGTGCCAGAAGCGGGACCCCCTTAGGACAGGCGGTCGCAGAGACCCAGTACTTC; CDR3 protein: CARSGTPLGQAVAETQYF; clone size: once; D gene: TRBD1; V gene: TRBV5-3; J gene: TRBJ2-5; CDR3 length: 18
CDR3 DNA: TGTGCCAGCAGTTTATATCGCCCGGTGACAGCCTCCGTGCGCTCCTACAATGAGCAGTTCTTC; CDR3 protein: CASSLYRPVTASVRSYNEQFF; clone size: NA; D gene: NA; V gene: TRBV27; J gene: TRBJ2-1; CDR3 length: 21
CDR3 DNA: TGTGCCATACGACAGGGACGCGAGCAGTACTTC; CDR3 protein: CAIRQGREQYF; clone size: NA; D gene: TRBD1; V gene: TRBV10-3; J gene: TRBJ2-7; CDR3 length: 11
CDR3 DNA: TGTGCCAGCATGCTGGCTAGCGGGGGGTTAGATACGCAGTATTTT; CDR3 protein: CASMLASGGLDTQYF; clone size: NA; D gene: TRBD2; V gene: TRBV2; J gene: TRBJ2-3; CDR3 length: 15
CDR3 DNA: TGCGCCAGCAGCCCCCAGGCGGGACGATTGGACTATGGCTACACCTTC; CDR3 protein: CASSPQAGRLDYGYTF; clone size: NA; D gene: NA; V gene: TRBV4-3; J gene: TRBJ1-2; CDR3 length: 16
CDR3 DNA: TGTGCCAGCAGCTTACCGGGAGGGGAGACCCAGTACTTC; CDR3 protein: CASSLPGGETQYF; clone size: NA; D gene: TRBD2; V gene: TRBV5-4; J gene: TRBJ2-5; CDR3 length: 13
CDR3 DNA: TGTGCCAGCAGCCTCCAAGGAGGGGCCGGGACAGGGGATGGCTACACCTTC; CDR3 protein: CASSLQGGAGTGDGYTF; clone size: NA; D gene: TRBD1; V gene: TRBV4-2; J gene: TRBJ1-2; CDR3 length: 17
CDR3 DNA: TGTGCCAGCAGTGAGGTCAGTTACCAGCCCCAGCATTTT; CDR3 protein: CASSEVSYQPQHF; clone size: NA; D gene: NA; V gene: TRBV6-1; J gene: TRBJ1-5; CDR3 length: 13
CDR3 DNA: TGTGCCAGCAGCCAAGCAAACTATGGCTACACCTTC; CDR3 protein: CASSQANYGYTF; clone size: many; D gene: NA; V gene: TRBV14; J gene: TRBJ1-2; CDR3 length: 12
CDR3 DNA: TGTGCCAGCAGCTTGCGCGGGGGATCTGGAAACACCATATATTTT; CDR3 protein: CASSLRGGSGNTIYF; clone size: NA; D gene: NA; V gene: TRBV5-8; J gene: TRBJ1-3; CDR3 length: 15
CDR3 DNA: TGTGCCAGCAGCTTAGCGTCCAGGGATGGGTGGAATCAGCCCCAGCATTTT; CDR3 protein: CASSLASRDGWNQPQHF; clone size: NA; D gene: NA; V gene: TRBV7-9; J gene: TRBJ1-5; CDR3 length: 17
CDR3 DNA: TGTGCCACCAGTGAAACCGGGACAGGTAGTGAAAAACTGTTTTTT; CDR3 protein: CATSETGTGSEKLFF; clone size: NA; D gene: TRBD1; V gene: TRBV24-1; J gene: TRBJ1-4; CDR3 length: 15
CDR3 DNA: TGTGCCAGCAGCCAAGAACCCCTATCAAGGAACACTGAAGCTTTCTTT; CDR3 protein: CASSQEPLSRNTEAFF; clone size: NA; D gene: NA; V gene: TRBV4-2; J gene: TRBJ1-1; CDR3 length: 16
CDR3 DNA: TGTGCCACCAGCCCGAGCTACCTGGTCAGGGGCTACACCTTC; CDR3 protein: CATSPSYLVRGYTF; clone size: few; D gene: NA; V gene: TRBV15; J gene: TRBJ1-2; CDR3 length: 14
CDR3 DNA: TGTGCCATCAGTGAGCAGGCGCCGGGACAGGGGGCCGAGCAGTACTTC; CDR3 protein: CAISEQAPGQGAEQYF; clone size: NA; D gene: TRBD1; V gene: TRBV10-3; J gene: TRBJ2-7; CDR3 length: 16
CDR3 DNA: TGTGCCAGCAGCAACGACACTGAAGCTTTCTTT; CDR3 protein: CASSNDTEAFF; clone size: once; D gene: NA; V gene: TRBV21-1; J gene: TRBJ1-1; CDR3 length: 11
CDR3 DNA: TGCGCCAGCAGCCAAGAACCCCAGGGAACAGATACGCAGTATTTT; CDR3 protein: CASSQEPQGTDTQYF; clone size: once; D gene: NA; V gene: TRBV4-3; J gene: TRBJ2-3; CDR3 length: 15